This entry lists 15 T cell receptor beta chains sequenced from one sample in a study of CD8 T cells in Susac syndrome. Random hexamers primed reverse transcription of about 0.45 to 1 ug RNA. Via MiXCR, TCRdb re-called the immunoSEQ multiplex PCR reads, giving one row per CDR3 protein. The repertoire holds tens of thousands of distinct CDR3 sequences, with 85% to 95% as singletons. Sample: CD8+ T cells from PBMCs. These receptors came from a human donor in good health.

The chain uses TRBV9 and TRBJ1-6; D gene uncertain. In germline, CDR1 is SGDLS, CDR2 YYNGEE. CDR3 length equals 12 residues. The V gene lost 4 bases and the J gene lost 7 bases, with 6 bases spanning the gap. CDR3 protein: CASSPQNSPLHF. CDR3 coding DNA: TGTGCCAGCAGCCCTCAAAATTCACCCCTCCACTTT.

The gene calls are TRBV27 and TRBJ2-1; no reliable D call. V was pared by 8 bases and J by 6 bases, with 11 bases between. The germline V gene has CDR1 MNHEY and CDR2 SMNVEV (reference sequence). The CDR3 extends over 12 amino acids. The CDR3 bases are TGTGCCAGCCAGGTGACGGGCAATGAGCAGTTCTTC. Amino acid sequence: CASQVTGNEQFF.

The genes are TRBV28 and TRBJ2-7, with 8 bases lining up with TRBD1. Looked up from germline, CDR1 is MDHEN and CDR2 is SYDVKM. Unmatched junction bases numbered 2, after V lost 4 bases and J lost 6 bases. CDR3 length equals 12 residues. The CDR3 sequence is CASSWTGFEQYV. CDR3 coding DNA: TGTGCCAGCAGTTGGACAGGGTTCGAGCAGTACGTC.

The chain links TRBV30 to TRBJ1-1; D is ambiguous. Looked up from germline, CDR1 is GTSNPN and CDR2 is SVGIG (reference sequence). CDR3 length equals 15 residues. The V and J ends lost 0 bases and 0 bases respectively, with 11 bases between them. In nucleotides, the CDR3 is TGTGCCTGGAGTGTACATGGCAGTATGAACACTGAAGCTTTCTTT. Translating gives CAWSVHGSMNTEAFF.

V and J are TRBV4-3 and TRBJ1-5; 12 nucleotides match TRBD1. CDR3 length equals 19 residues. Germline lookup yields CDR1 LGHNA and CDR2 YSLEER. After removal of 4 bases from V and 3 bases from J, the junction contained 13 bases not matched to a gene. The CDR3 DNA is TGCGCCAGCAGCCTTCTTACTAATCCGGGACAGGGGGCCAATCAGCCCCAGCATTTT. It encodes CASSLLTNPGQGANQPQHF.

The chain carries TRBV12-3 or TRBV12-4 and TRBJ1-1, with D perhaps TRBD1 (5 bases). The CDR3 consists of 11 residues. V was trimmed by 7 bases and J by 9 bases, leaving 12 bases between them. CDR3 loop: CASITGFKAFF. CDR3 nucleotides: TGTGCCAGCATTACAGGCTTTAAAGCTTTCTTT.

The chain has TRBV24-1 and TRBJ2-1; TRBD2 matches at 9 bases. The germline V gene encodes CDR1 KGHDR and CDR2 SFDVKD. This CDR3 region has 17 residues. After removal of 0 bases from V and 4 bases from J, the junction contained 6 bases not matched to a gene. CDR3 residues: CATSDLQTSGLYNEQFF. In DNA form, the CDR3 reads TGTGCCACCAGTGATTTGCAAACTAGCGGGTTATACAATGAGCAGTTCTTC.

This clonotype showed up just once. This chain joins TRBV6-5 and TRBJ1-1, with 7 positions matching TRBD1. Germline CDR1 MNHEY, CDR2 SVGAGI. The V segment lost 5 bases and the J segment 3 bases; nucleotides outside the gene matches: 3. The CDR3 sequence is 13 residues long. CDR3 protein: CASSTTGYTEAFF. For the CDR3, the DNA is TGTGCCAGCAGTACGACAGGGTACACTGAAGCTTTCTTT.

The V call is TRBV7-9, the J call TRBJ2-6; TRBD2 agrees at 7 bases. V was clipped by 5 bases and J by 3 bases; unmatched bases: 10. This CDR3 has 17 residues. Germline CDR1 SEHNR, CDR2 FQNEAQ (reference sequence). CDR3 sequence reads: CASSGRAGADGANVLTF. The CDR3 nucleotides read TGTGCCAGCAGCGGAAGGGCGGGAGCGGATGGGGCCAACGTCCTGACTTTC. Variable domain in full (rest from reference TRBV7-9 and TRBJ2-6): DTGVSQNPRHKITKRGQNVTFRCDPISEHNRLYWYRQTLGQGPEFLTYFQNEAQLEKSRLLSDRFSAERPKGSFSTLEIQRTEQGDSAMYLCASSGRAGADGANVLTFGAGSRLTVL.

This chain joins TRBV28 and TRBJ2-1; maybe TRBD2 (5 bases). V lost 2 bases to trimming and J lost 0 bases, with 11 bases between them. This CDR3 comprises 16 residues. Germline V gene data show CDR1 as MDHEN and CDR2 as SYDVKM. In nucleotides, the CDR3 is TGTGCCAGCAGTTTAAGGGAGCGGAGCTCCTACAATGAGCAGTTCTTC. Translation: CASSLRERSSYNEQFF.

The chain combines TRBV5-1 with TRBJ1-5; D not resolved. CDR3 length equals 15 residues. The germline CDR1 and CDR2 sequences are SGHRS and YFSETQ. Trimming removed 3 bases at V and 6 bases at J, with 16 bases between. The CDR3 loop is CASSSLNRVSQPQHF. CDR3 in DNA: TGCGCCAGCAGCTCGCTAAACAGAGTCTCTCAGCCCCAGCATTTT.

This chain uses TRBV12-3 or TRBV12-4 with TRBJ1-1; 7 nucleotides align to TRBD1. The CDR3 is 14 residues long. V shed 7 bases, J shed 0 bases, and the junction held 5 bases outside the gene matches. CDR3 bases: TGTGCCAGCACCGCGGACAGGTTGAACACTGAAGCTTTCTTT. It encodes CASTADRLNTEAFF.

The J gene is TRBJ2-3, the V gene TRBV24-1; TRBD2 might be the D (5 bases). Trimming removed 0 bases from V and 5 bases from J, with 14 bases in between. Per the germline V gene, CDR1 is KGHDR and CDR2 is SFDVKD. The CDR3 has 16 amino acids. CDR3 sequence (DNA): TGTGCCACCAGTGATTTGAAGTCCCTAGCAGGAGATACGCAGTATTTT. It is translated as CATSDLKSLAGDTQYF.

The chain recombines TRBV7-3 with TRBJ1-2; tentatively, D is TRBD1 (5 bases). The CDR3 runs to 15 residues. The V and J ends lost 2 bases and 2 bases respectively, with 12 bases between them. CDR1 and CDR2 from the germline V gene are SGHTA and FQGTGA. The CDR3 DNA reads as TGTGCCAGCAGCTTATCGTCGCAGGGCAACTATGGCTACACCTTC. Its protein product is CASSLSSQGNYGYTF.

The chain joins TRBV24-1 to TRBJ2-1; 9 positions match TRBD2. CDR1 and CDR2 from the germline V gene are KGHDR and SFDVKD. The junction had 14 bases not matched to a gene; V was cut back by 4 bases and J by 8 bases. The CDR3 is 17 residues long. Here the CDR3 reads CATSDPVGREGRYEQFF. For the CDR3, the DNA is TGTGCCACCAGTGACCCAGTCGGGCGGGAGGGCCGTTATGAGCAGTTCTTC.